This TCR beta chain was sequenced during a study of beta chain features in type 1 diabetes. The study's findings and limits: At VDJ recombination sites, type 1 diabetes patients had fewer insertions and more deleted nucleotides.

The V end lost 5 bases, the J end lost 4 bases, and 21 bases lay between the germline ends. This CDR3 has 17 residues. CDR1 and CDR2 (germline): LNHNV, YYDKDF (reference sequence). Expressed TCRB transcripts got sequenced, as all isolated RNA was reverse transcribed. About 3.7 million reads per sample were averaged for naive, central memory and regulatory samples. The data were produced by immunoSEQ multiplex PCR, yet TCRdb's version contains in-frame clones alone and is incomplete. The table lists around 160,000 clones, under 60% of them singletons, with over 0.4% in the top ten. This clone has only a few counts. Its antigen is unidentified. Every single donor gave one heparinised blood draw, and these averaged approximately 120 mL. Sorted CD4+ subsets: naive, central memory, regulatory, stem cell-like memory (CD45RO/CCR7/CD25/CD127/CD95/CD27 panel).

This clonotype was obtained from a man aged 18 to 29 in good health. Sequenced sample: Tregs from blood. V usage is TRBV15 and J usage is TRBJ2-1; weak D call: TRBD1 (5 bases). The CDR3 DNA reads TGTGCCACCAGCGGGGCCCTATTAGGGCCGGTTTACAATGAGCAGTTCTTC. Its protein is CATSGALLGPVYNEQFF.